This T cell receptor beta chain stems from a study of cytomegalovirus exposure and HLA in healthy donors. Study context: The platform used for the roughly 130 validation repertoires matched that of the roughly 670 first-cohort repertoires, a later analysis reported. Study findings and constraints: There were a few CMV-associated chains whose specificity for CMV antigens was confirmed in vitro. Cytomegalovirus-associated TCR beta chains were listed, numbering 150 to 200.

Separate from the approximately 650-subject first cohort, the roughly 110-subject validation cohort was the one that the donors belonged to. Clones were read by immunoSEQ multiplex PCR, and TCRdb kept only the in-frame ones, dropping some. The data show just under 75,000 clones, about 94% seen once. Trimming removed 3 bases at V and 3 bases at J, with 11 bases between. Germline CDR1 is SGHRS and CDR2 is YFSETQ. This CDR3 is built from 14 residues. As to this clone: The antigen is undetermined.

The chain joins TRBV5-1 to TRBJ2-3; no firm D call. Sequencing was carried out using PBMCs. The clonotype was recovered from a woman between 18 and 29 years old in good health and CMV-seropositive. CDR3 in DNA: TGCGCCAGCAGCTCCACCCCTAGTACAGATACGCAGTATTTT. It codes for CASSSTPSTDTQYF.